Listed below are T cell receptor beta chains from one sample, sequenced in a study of T-cell memory formation after mild COVID-19. A single record per CDR3 protein comes from TCRdb applying MiXCR to the 5' RACE reads. This sample has 300,000 or so distinct CDR3 sequences, with around a sixth found just once. The source material was PBMCs or a T cell subset sorted from them (not recorded which). The source is a man between 18 and 29 years old who had mild COVID-19 (a few samples of this study predate the infection). Cell type and time point are not known. CDR3s include the opening cysteine and the closing phenylalanine or tryptophan. Each record gives: D gene, V gene, clone size, J gene, CDR3 protein, CDR3 DNA. D genes are given only for firm matches. The size of a clone is reported for some rows only, either as once, few or many, or as a class for expanded clones.

TRBD2	TRBV20-1	few	TRBJ2-5	CSARDGASGGAAQYF	TGCAGTGCTAGAGATGGGGCTAGCGGGGGGGCAGCCCAGTACTTC
.	TRBV4-2	.	TRBJ2-3	CASQKQRTSTDTQYF	TGTGCCAGCCAAAAACAGCGAACTAGCACAGATACGCAGTATTTT
TRBD2	TRBV9	.	TRBJ2-5	CASSVTAGVQETQYF	TGTGCCAGCAGCGTGACAGCGGGGGTGCAAGAGACCCAGTACTTC
.	TRBV6-5	.	TRBJ1-2	CASSSPQGYGYTF	TGTGCCAGCAGTTCCCCCCAGGGGTATGGCTACACCTTC
TRBD1	TRBV28	few	TRBJ2-2	CASTRLTGDTGELFF	TGTGCCAGCACGCGTCTGACAGGGGACACCGGGGAGCTGTTTTTT
TRBD1	TRBV24-1	few	TRBJ2-1	CATSRRQTGYNEQFF	TGTGCCACCAGTCGTCGACAGACAGGGTACAATGAGCAGTTCTTC
TRBD2	TRBV4-3	.	TRBJ2-3	CASSRTLTSGGTDTQYF	TGCGCCAGCAGCCGCACGTTGACTAGCGGGGGCACAGATACGCAGTATTTT
.	TRBV6-5	.	TRBJ2-5	CASSYSNIASETQYF	TGTGCCAGCAGTTACTCGAATATAGCCTCGGAGACCCAGTACTTC
.	TRBV7-3	few	TRBJ1-1	CASSSYLGTEAFF	TGTGCCAGCAGCTCTTACCTAGGCACTGAAGCTTTCTTT
.	TRBV5-6	few	TRBJ2-7	CASSLARYEQYF	TGTGCCAGCAGCTTGGCCAGGTACGAGCAGTACTTC
TRBD1	TRBV7-9	many	TRBJ2-2	CASSADRANTGELFF	TGTGCCAGCAGCGCAGACAGGGCGAACACCGGGGAGCTGTTTTTT
TRBD2	TRBV4-1	few	TRBJ2-7	CASSQGLRGSSYEQYF	TGCGCCAGCAGCCAAGGATTGCGGGGGAGCTCCTACGAGCAGTACTTC
.	TRBV18	few	TRBJ1-1	CASSPWLTEAFF	TGTGCCAGCTCACCCTGGTTAACTGAAGCTTTCTTT
.	TRBV6-2/TRBV6-3	.	TRBJ1-1	CASSPRQFSMNTEAFF	TGTGCCAGCAGCCCACGACAGTTCAGCATGAACACTGAAGCTTTCTTT
.	TRBV25-1	few	TRBJ2-2	CASSGNTGELFF	TGTGCCAGCAGTGGGAACACCGGGGAGCTGTTTTTT
TRBD2	TRBV7-2	.	TRBJ2-1	CASSSMPSGGAGEQFF	TGTGCCAGCAGCTCTATGCCCAGCGGGGGGGCGGGTGAGCAGTTCTTC
.	TRBV7-2	many	TRBJ2-3	CASGRADTQYF	TGTGCCAGCGGGCGCGCAGATACGCAGTATTTT
TRBD1	TRBV12-3/TRBV12-4	.	TRBJ1-6	CASSAQDRHNSPLHF	TGTGCCAGCAGCGCGCAGGACAGGCATAATTCACCCCTCCACTTT
.	TRBV20-1	.	TRBJ2-2	CSARDRVANTGELFF	TGCAGTGCTAGAGACAGGGTGGCCAACACCGGGGAGCTGTTTTTT
.	TRBV7-6	few	TRBJ1-5	CASSLGGPDRPQHF	TGTGCCAGCAGCTTAGGGGGCCCGGACCGTCCCCAGCATTTT
TRBD1	TRBV12-3/TRBV12-4	.	TRBJ2-1	CASSSTRKGAEQFF	TGTGCCAGCAGTAGTACACGGAAGGGGGCTGAGCAGTTCTTC
.	TRBV7-3	.	TRBJ2-3	CASSSHLTETQYF	TGTGCCAGCAGCTCCCACCTCACTGAAACGCAGTATTTT
.	TRBV7-9	many	TRBJ2-7	CASSPTGSSSYEQYF	TGTGCCAGCAGCCCGACAGGCTCCAGCTCCTACGAGCAGTACTTC
.	TRBV7-6	.	TRBJ2-1	CASSLAGGDSYNEQFF	TGTGCCAGCAGCTTAGCGGGGGGAGACTCCTACAATGAGCAGTTCTTC
TRBD2	TRBV28	many	TRBJ2-5	CASSLSGGKTQYF	TGTGCCAGCAGTTTAAGCGGGGGAAAGACCCAGTACTTC
.	TRBV5-1	many	TRBJ1-1	CASSLVRNTEAFF	TGCGCCAGCAGCTTGGTAAGGAACACTGAAGCTTTCTTT
.	TRBV9	many	TRBJ2-1	CASSPSTSNEQFF	TGTGCCAGCAGCCCGTCAACTTCCAATGAGCAGTTCTTC
TRBD1	TRBV12-3/TRBV12-4	.	TRBJ2-3	CASSTGDTDTQYF	TGTGCCAGCAGCACAGGGGATACAGATACGCAGTATTTT
.	TRBV6-5	few	TRBJ1-6	CASSYSRRLNSPLHF	TGTGCCAGCAGTTACTCTCGACGACTCAATTCACCCCTCCACTTT
.	TRBV20-1	few	TRBJ1-1	CSAREQVYTEAFF	TGCAGTGCTAGAGAGCAGGTTTACACTGAAGCTTTCTTT
TRBD1	TRBV3-1	many	TRBJ2-7	CASSQDRLSYEQYF	TGTGCCAGCAGCCAGGACAGGCTCTCCTACGAGCAGTACTTC
TRBD1	TRBV11-2	few	TRBJ1-1	CASSHRQGFGAEAFF	TGTGCCAGCAGCCACCGACAGGGGTTCGGGGCTGAAGCTTTCTTT